The source of this T cell receptor (beta chain) is a study of T cell repertoires in cytomegalovirus infection. Across the whole study: It was the public TCR beta signatures that indicated both CMV infection and matching HLA type. Study observations and caveats: It was HLA-C-restricted CMV-specific TCR beta clonotypes that dominated the response ex vivo. Summed public TCR beta family frequency identified CMV carriers bearing the relevant HLA.

Via MiXCR, TCRdb re-called the reads, giving one row per CDR3 protein. This table holds 150,000 to 200,000 distinct CDR3 sequences, approximately 20% found once. This clonotype was counted at least ten times. Its antigen remains unidentified. This CDR3 region has 16 residues. V gave up 0 bases and J gave up 1 base; unmatched junction bases: 5. CDR1 is SGHTA and CDR2 is FQGTGA in the germline V gene. Sample: PBMCs. The clonotype comes from a human donor in good health (CMV status not recorded). Some clones in this sample may be carry-over from other donors' samples. The chain uses TRBV7-3 and TRBJ2-5, with 7 bases lining up with TRBD1. This CDR3 is CASSLTGAGGQETQYF. As DNA, the CDR3 is TGTGCCAGCAGCTTAACAGGGGCAGGGGGCCAAGAGACCCAGTACTTC.